This TCR beta chain derives from a study of CD8+ T cells in alopecia areata. Punch biopsies of lesional scalp, plus peripheral blood, were taken from alopecia areata patients. This clone was counted between two and nine times. Its specificity is unknown. Overall study results and limits: Normal scalp showed lower clonality than lesional scalp, especially alopecia totalis/universalis.

The CDR3 consists of 15 residues. V gave up 4 bases and J gave up 1 base, with 12 bases separating them. Germline V gene sequence: CDR1 KGHSH, CDR2 LQKENI. Reverse transcription of extracted RNA yielded cDNA, which provided the sequencing template. Produced via immunoSEQ multiplex PCR; TCRdb's table is partial and in-frame only. Of 10,000 or so clones in the sample, over 55% were seen once. The receptor's source is a human donor with alopecia areata. Specimen: skin, collected at week 0. V is TRBV18 and J is TRBJ2-3; either TRBD1 or TRBD2 may fit D (6 bases each). The CDR3, as DNA: TGTGCCAGCTCACAGGCCGGGGGCCGCACAGATACGCAGTATTTT. It encodes CASSQAGGRTDTQYF.